This is a list of T cell receptor beta chains from one sample in a study of blood T cells in healthy people across ages. TCRdb analysed the 5' RACE reads with MiXCR anew, one entry per CDR3 protein. The repertoire has over 500,000 distinct CDR3 sequences, 52% of them found once; the top ten carry approximately 13%. The sample taken for sequencing was blood. These receptors all come from a woman over 75 in good health. Both conserved end residues are part of each CDR3. A D gene is named only where the DNA matches it firmly. Not every row has a clone size; where given, it reads once, few, many or a size class.

clone_size j_call d_call v_call cdr3_length cdr3_nt cdr3_aa
. TRBJ2-3 TRBD1 TRBV20-1 16 TGCAGTGCTAGAGGGGGACAGACTCCTAGAGGAAATACGCAGTATTTT CSARGGQTPRGNTQYF
. TRBJ2-5 . TRBV27 14 TGTGCCAGCAGTGTATTGGCGAGGGGGGCAATTAAGTACTTC CASSVLARGAIKYF
. TRBJ2-1 . TRBV5-1 15 TGCGCCAGCAGCTCACTCCCTGGCTCCTACAATGAGCAGTTCTTC CASSSLPGSYNEQFF
. TRBJ2-1 . TRBV7-2 15 TGTGCCAGCAGCCTGGGAAACAGTATCTACAATGAGCAGTTCTTC CASSLGNSIYNEQFF
. TRBJ1-3 . TRBV18 14 TGTGCCAGCTCAGAAAAGACGACTGGAAACACCATATATTTT CASSEKTTGNTIYF
. TRBJ2-3 . TRBV6-6 15 TGTGCCAGCATCCCCGAGGAGAAGCACACAGATACGCAGTATTTT CASIPEEKHTDTQYF
many TRBJ1-2 . TRBV12-3/TRBV12-4 14 TGTGCCAGCACTTTGGGGACTCATAACTATGGCTACACCTTC CASTLGTHNYGYTF
. TRBJ2-2 . TRBV20-1 15 TGCAGTGTCACGTCGGGTATCGGGGGCACCGGGGAGCTGTTTTTT CSVTSGIGGTGELFF
. TRBJ2-3 . TRBV29-1 13 TGCAGCGTTCTTCCTCCTAGCACAGATACGCAGTATTTT CSVLPPSTDTQYF
. TRBJ2-7 . TRBV7-9 14 TGTGCCAGCAGCGAGGGGCCTACCTACAATGAGCAGTACTTC CASSEGPTYNEQYF
. TRBJ2-2 . TRBV10-3 16 TGTGCCATCAGTGAATGGTCGGGGGGCGACACCGGGGAGCTGTTTTTT CAISEWSGGDTGELFF
. TRBJ2-5 . TRBV11-2 11 TGCGCTACCGCGGAAGCCTACGTGCAGTACTTC CATAEAYVQYF
. TRBJ2-7 . TRBV25-1 12 TGTGCCAGCGGTAGGGGCACCGGCGAGCAGTACTTC CASGRGTGEQYF
. TRBJ1-2 TRBD1 TRBV10-3 14 TGTGCCATCAAGGGGACAGGGAACAACTATGGCTACACCTTC CAIKGTGNNYGYTF
many TRBJ2-3 . TRBV7-7 16 TGTGCCAGCAGCTTAGCGGGTGGGCGGGACACAGATACGCAGTATTTT CASSLAGGRDTDTQYF
. TRBJ2-7 TRBD1 TRBV4-3 15 TGCGCCAGCAGCCAAGAACCGGGACAGAATTACGAGCAGTACTTC CASSQEPGQNYEQYF
. TRBJ2-3 . TRBV5-1 12 TGCGCCACCCGGGTTGACACAGATACGCAGTATTTT CATRVDTDTQYF
few TRBJ1-2 . TRBV6-6 15 TGTGCCAGCACTCCCTTTGTACAGGCTTACTATGGCTACACCTTC CASTPFVQAYYGYTF
. TRBJ2-5 TRBD2 TRBV7-2 14 TGTGCCTGCAGGACTAGCGGGGGGCCGGAGACCCAGTACTTC CACRTSGGPETQYF
many TRBJ2-3 TRBD2 TRBV12-3/TRBV12-4 17 TGTGCCAGCAGCTTTCCCGGGACTAGCGGTAGCACAGATACGCAGTATTTT CASSFPGTSGSTDTQYF
. TRBJ2-3 . TRBV4-1 17 TGCGCCAGCAGCCCGCCCAGGCGAGGGAGTAGCACAGATACGCAGTATTTT CASSPPRRGSSTDTQYF
many TRBJ1-6 . TRBV7-9 15 TGTGCCAGCACCCCCCCCCGGGACACCGGTTCACCCCTCCACTTT CASTPPRDTGSPLHF
. TRBJ2-3 . TRBV11-2 14 TGTGCCAGCAGCTTTGTACCAACTCGAGATACGCAGTATTTT CASSFVPTRDTQYF
. TRBJ1-5 . TRBV6-1 15 TGTGCCAGCAACACAAAACGGGCTAGCAATCAGCCCCAGCATTTT CASNTKRASNQPQHF